This T cell receptor (beta chain) was observed in a study of T cell responses to AZD1222 COVID-19 vaccine. About the research overall: The analysis combined second doses at about 4 or about 12 weeks.

The protocol was immunoSEQ multiplex PCR, while the TCRdb copy is restricted to in-frame clones and leaves out a portion. The sample lists roughly 130,000 clones; roughly 90% were seen once. Overall study results and limits: Sampling captured repertoires only after the peak T cell response.

The CDR3 loop spans 16 amino acids. Remarks on this clone: Its target is unknown.

The chain combines TRBV12-2 with TRBJ2-5; the table names TRBD2, a call not compared with the DNA. TRBV12-2 is a known pseudogene. The starting material was peripheral blood, obtained on day 0 of AZD1222 vaccination. This TCR came from an adult in good health. The CDR3 region has the DNA TGTGCAAGTCGCTTATTCCCGGCCCTTGGAGGGGAGACCCAGTACTTC. This gives the protein CASRLFPALGGETQYF.